The entry below describes one T cell receptor (beta chain). Sequence at one end of the junction differs from germline and may be a read error. This sample is part of a study of graft-versus-host responses after intestinal transplantation. Germline V CDR1 and CDR2: MGHRA, YSYEKL. The CDR3 is 16 amino acids. The assay was immunoSEQ multiplex PCR, and TCRdb's table has in-frame clones only and misses some. Among roughly 14,000 clones listed, 30% to 40% were seen once. Irradiated stimulators labeled with violet dye, approximately 200,000 in number, were plated with approximately 200,000 CFSE-labeled responders. Cell sorting after the reaction yielded proliferating CFSE-low CD3+CD4+ and CD3+CD8+ responders.

The clonotype originates from a human patient who received an intestinal transplant. The V and J genes are TRBV4-1 and TRBJ2-1; TRBD2 might be the D (6 bases). The sample was alloreactive CD4+ T cells from a mixed lymphocyte reaction culture, taken before intestinal transplant. Documented subset: CFSE-low proliferating T cells sorted from approximately six-day pre-transplant mixed lymphocyte reaction (GvH or HvG direction). CDR3 coding DNA: TGCGCCAACAGCCAAGATCGGGTAGCGGCTGGGCATGAGCAGTTCTTC. This translates into CANSQDRVAAGHEQFF.